The entry below describes one T cell receptor beta chain. These data come from a study of blood T cell repertoires in COVID-19. As for the study in general: Nucleic acid was either cDNA or gDNA, and it came from T cells, B-cell-depleted T cells, or PBMCs.

V gave up 4 bases and J gave up 4 bases, with 14 bases separating them. The V gene's germline CDR1 is SGHTA and CDR2 FQGNSA. This CDR3 has 15 residues. Assay used: immunoSEQ multiplex PCR; TCRdb lists only in-frame clones, some missing. The data hold roughly 68,000 clones, with approximately 82% observed a single time. Sequencing was done on a sample of peripheral blood. This TCR was recovered from a man older than 75 with active COVID-19. J is TRBJ1-3 and V is TRBV7-2; tentatively, D is TRBD1 (5 bases). CDR3 nucleotide sequence: TGTGCCAGCAGCTCGAGGACATTACGGGGAAACACCATATATTTT. Translation gives CASSSRTLRGNTIYF.